The 3 T cell receptor beta chains below come from one sample, sequenced in a study of blood T cell repertoires in COVID-19. Using immunoSEQ multiplex PCR, the repertoire was profiled, and TCRdb retains in-frame clones only, with some absent. This sample has 200,000 to 250,000 clones, with roughly 84% found just once. The sequenced sample was peripheral blood. The receptors shown here come from a man aged 35 to 55 with acute or convalescent COVID-19.

The chain has TRBV7-2 and TRBJ1-3; no definite D call. Germline CDR1 SGHTA, CDR2 FQGNSA. The CDR3 is made up of 14 amino acids. V was pared by 5 bases and J by 8 bases, with 16 bases between. The DNA for the CDR3 is TGTGCCAGCAGCCGGGAGGTTGGAGGACACACCATATATTTT. Protein product: CASSREVGGHTIYF.

The rearrangement joins TRBV5-1 to TRBJ2-3; 11 bases line up with TRBD2. Germline V gives CDR1 SGHRS, CDR2 YFSETQ. CDR3 length equals 15 residues. With V trimmed by 6 bases and J by 6 bases, 9 bases remained unmatched. CDR3 amino acids: CASTIAGGPADTQYF. The CDR3 coding sequence is TGCGCCAGCACCATAGCGGGGGGGCCCGCCGATACGCAGTATTTT.

J is TRBJ1-2 and V is TRBV11-1; 10 positions agree with TRBD1. The CDR3 has 13 residues. Germline V gene data show CDR1 as SGHAT and CDR2 as FQDESV (reference sequence). V lost 6 bases to trimming and J lost 10 bases; unmatched junction nucleotides: 8. The CDR3 spells CASRDGTGASYTF. CDR3 nucleotide sequence: TGTGCCAGCAGAGATGGGACAGGGGCCTCCTACACCTTC.